This T cell receptor (beta chain) was identified in a study of T cell responses to AZD1222 COVID-19 vaccine. Method: immunoSEQ multiplex PCR; TCRdb's copy keeps in-frame clones and lacks some. The sample contains more than 85,000 clones, over 75% of which appear only once. Trimming pared 3 bases from V and 4 bases from J, leaving 12 bases between. CDR3 length: 14 residues. Germline assignment: CDR1 SNHLY and CDR2 FYNNEI. The source material was peripheral blood, sampled 28 days after the second AZD1222 dose. The chain is built from TRBV2 and TRBJ1-1, with unresolved D. The sequence was obtained from an adult who received the AZD1222 COVID-19 vaccine. CDR3 region: CASSDRVRGTEAFF. The CDR3 DNA follows: TGTGCCAGCAGTGACCGGGTTCGGGGCACTGAAGCTTTCTTT.